The rows below give T cell receptor beta chains drawn from one sample of a study of shared clonotypes between healthy human individuals. The assay was immunoSEQ multiplex PCR, and TCRdb's table has in-frame clones only and misses some. The repertoire holds around 2.1 million clones, with just over 90% as singletons. The sequenced sample consisted of naive CD8+ T cells from PBMCs. All receptors come from a man aged 18 to 29 in good health. Some clones in this sample may be carry-over from other donors' samples. The CDR3 runs from the conserved cysteine through the conserved F or W. A D gene is named only where the DNA matches it firmly. Expanded clones get a size class; other rows say once, few or many, or leave the size out.

CDR3nt	CDR3aa	len	d_gene	j_gene	v_gene	abundance
TGTGCCAGCAGTTTAGCCGGACTAGCGGGGGGCTACGAGCAGTACTTC	CASSLAGLAGGYEQYF	16	TRBD2	TRBJ2-7	TRBV27	-
TGTGCCAGCAGAGGGGACATAGCTAGCAATCAGCCCCAGCATTTT	CASRGDIASNQPQHF	15	-	TRBJ1-5	TRBV2	-
TGTGCCAGCAGCTCCAGGGGGATGTACGAGCAGTACTTC	CASSSRGMYEQYF	13	TRBD1	TRBJ2-7	TRBV5-6	once
TGTGCCAGCACAAGCTCCTACGAGCAGTACTTC	CASTSSYEQYF	11	-	TRBJ2-7	TRBV6-1	-
TGTGCCAGCAGCGCTCCTGTTGGCGCCGGGGAGCTGTTTTTT	CASSAPVGAGELFF	14	-	TRBJ2-2	TRBV9	-
TGTGCCAGCTCACCGCCAGCAGTCGGATTGAACACTGAAGCTTTCTTT	CASSPPAVGLNTEAFF	16	-	TRBJ1-1	TRBV18	-
TGTGCCAGCAGCCTAGCCGTGAGCTCCTACGAGCAGTACTTC	CASSLAVSSYEQYF	14	-	TRBJ2-7	TRBV6-5	-
TGTGCCAGTAGTATTGGGGGGGCCACTGAAGCTTTCTTT	CASSIGGATEAFF	13	-	TRBJ1-1	TRBV19	-
TGTGCCAGCAGCTCTGGACTAGCGGACTACAATGAGCAGTTCTTC	CASSSGLADYNEQFF	15	TRBD2	TRBJ2-1	TRBV5-4	-
TGTGCCGGGACGACAGGGGAAGCTTTCTTT	CAGTTGEAFF	10	TRBD1	TRBJ1-1	TRBV7-9	-
TGCGCCAGCAGCCAAGTTCTACAGGGGCTGGAGCAGTTCTTC	CASSQVLQGLEQFF	14	TRBD1	TRBJ2-1	TRBV4-1	-
TGTGCCAGTAGTATAGGCCTAGTAGACTACGAGCAGTACTTC	CASSIGLVDYEQYF	14	-	TRBJ2-7	TRBV19	-
TGTGCCAGCAGTTCGGGACTTCACAATGAGCAGTTCTTC	CASSSGLHNEQFF	13	-	TRBJ2-1	TRBV27	-
TGTGCCAGCAGCGTAGACGGGACGGTGGTGGAGCAGTACTTC	CASSVDGTVVEQYF	14	-	TRBJ2-7	TRBV9	-
TGTGCCAGCAGCCCTAGCGTAGGAGCCAAAAACATTCAGTACTTC	CASSPSVGAKNIQYF	15	-	TRBJ2-4	TRBV9	-
TGCAGCGTCCCCCCGGGACAGGGACCTTACAATGAGCAGTTCTTC	CSVPPGQGPYNEQFF	15	TRBD1	TRBJ2-1	TRBV29-1	-
TGTGCCAGCAGTCCCGGGACTTATACCGGGGAGCTGTTTTTT	CASSPGTYTGELFF	14	-	TRBJ2-2	TRBV27	-
TGTGCCACCAGCAGCGGATGGCCAAGGACAGGCGCGGCGGGGCGGTACGAGCAGTACTTC	CATSSGWPRTGAAGRYEQYF	20	-	TRBJ2-7	TRBV15	-
TGCAGCCCCTGGGACAGGGGCACAGATACGCAGTATTTT	CSPWDRGTDTQYF	13	TRBD1	TRBJ2-3	TRBV29-1	-
TGTGCCAGCAGTTCGCGGATGAACACTGAAGCTTTCTTT	CASSSRMNTEAFF	13	-	TRBJ1-1	TRBV27	few
TGTGCCAGCACCCCCTGGGGGTACGGGTCCAAAAACATTCAGTACTTC	CASTPWGYGSKNIQYF	16	-	TRBJ2-4	TRBV7-8	-
TGTGCCAGTAGACCCGGACAGGGCCCCAGCAATCAGCCCCAGCATTTT	CASRPGQGPSNQPQHF	16	TRBD1	TRBJ1-5	TRBV19	-
TGCGCCAGCAGCTTCGCTGGAGGGGGTGAAAAACTGTTTTTT	CASSFAGGGEKLFF	14	-	TRBJ1-4	TRBV5-1	-
TGTGCCAGTAGAAATCGACAGGGGGCGGTTGAAAAACTGTTTTTT	CASRNRQGAVEKLFF	15	TRBD1	TRBJ1-4	TRBV19	-
TGTGCCAGTAGTATCTCTTCCAGCAATGAGCAGTTCTTC	CASSISSSNEQFF	13	-	TRBJ2-1	TRBV19	few
TGTGCCAGCAGCTTAGAGGGGCGGGGAAATCAGCCCCAGCATTTT	CASSLEGRGNQPQHF	15	-	TRBJ1-5	TRBV7-2	-